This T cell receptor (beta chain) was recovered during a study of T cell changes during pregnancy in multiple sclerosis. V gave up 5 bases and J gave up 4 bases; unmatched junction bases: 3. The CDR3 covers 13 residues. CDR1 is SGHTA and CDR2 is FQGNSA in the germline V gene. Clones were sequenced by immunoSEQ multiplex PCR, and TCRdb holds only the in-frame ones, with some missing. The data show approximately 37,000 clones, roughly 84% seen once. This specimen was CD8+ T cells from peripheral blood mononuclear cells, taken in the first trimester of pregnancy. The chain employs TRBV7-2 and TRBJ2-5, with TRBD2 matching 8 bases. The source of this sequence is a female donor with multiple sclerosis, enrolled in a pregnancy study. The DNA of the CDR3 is TGTGCCAGCAGCCCCGGGAGGGGAGAGACCCAGTACTTC. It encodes CASSPGRGETQYF.